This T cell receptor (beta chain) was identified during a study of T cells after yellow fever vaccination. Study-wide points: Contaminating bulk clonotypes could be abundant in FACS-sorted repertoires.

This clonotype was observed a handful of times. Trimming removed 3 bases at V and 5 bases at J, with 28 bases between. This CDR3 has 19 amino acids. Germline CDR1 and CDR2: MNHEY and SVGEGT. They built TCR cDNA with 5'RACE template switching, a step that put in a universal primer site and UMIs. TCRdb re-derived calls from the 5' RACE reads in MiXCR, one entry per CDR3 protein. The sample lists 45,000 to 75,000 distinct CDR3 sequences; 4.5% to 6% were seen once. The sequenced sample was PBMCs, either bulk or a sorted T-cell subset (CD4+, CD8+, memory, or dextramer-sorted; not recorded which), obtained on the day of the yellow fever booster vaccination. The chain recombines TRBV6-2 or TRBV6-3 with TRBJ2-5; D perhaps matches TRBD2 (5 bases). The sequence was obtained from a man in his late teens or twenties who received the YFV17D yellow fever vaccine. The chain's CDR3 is CASSYGLQLVPSATETQYF. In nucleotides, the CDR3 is TGTGCCAGCAGTTATGGCCTTCAACTAGTCCCCAGTGCGACGGAGACCCAGTACTTC.